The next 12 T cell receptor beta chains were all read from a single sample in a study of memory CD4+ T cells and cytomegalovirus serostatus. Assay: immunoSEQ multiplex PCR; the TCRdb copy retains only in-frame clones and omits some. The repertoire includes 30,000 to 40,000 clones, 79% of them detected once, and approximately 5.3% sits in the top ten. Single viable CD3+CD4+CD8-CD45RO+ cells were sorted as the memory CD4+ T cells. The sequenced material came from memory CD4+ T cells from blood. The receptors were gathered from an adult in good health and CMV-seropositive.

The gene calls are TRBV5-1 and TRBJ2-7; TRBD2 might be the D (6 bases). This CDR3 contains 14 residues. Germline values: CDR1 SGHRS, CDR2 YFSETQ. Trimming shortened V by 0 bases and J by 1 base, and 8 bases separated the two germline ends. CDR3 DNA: TGCGCCAGCAGCTTGGCCGCGGGGTCCTACGAGCAGTACTTC. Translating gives CASSLAAGSYEQYF. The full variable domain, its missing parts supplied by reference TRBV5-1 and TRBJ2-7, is KAGVTQTPRYLIKTRGQQVTLSCSPISGHRSVSWYQQTPGQGLQFLFEYFSETQRNKGNFPGRFSGRQFSNSRSEMNVSTLELGDSALYLCASSLAAGSYEQYFGPGTRLTVT.

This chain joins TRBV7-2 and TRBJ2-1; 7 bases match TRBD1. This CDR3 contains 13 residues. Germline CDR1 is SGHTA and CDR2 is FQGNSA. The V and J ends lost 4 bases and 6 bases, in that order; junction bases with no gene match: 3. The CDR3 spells CASSSDRTNEQFF. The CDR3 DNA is TGTGCCAGCAGCTCGGACAGGACCAATGAGCAGTTCTTC.

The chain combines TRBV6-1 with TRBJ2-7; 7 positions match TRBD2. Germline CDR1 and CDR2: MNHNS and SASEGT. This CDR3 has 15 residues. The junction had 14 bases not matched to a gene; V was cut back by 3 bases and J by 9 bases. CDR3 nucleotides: TGTGCCAGCAGTGACGGGAGGCAGGCCATCCAGGGGCAGTACTTC. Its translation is CASSDGRQAIQGQYF.

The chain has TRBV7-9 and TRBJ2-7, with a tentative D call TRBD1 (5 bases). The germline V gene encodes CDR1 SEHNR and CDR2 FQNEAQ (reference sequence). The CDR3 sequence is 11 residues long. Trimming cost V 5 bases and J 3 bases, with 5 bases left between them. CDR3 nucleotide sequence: TGTGCCAGCAGCAGGGGCTACGAGCAGTACTTC. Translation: CASSRGYEQYF. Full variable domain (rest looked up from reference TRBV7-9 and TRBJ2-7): DTGVSQNPRHKITKRGQNVTFRCDPISEHNRLYWYRQTLGQGPEFLTYFQNEAQLEKSRLLSDRFSAERPKGSFSTLEIQRTEQGDSAMYLCASSRGYEQYFGPGTRLTVT.

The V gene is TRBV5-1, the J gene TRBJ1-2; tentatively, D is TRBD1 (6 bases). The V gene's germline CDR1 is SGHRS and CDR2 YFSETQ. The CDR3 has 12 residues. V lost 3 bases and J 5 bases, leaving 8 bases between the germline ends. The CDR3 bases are TGCGCCAGCAGCTGGGACACTTATGGCTACACCTTC. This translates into CASSWDTYGYTF.

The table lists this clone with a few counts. The DNA of the CDR3 is TGCAGCGTTGGGACTGCTGAAGCTTTCTTT. Translation gives CSVGTAEAFF. This chain links TRBV29-1 with TRBJ1-1; D is unclear. Looked up from germline, CDR1 is SQVTM and CDR2 is ANQGSEA. V was shortened by 4 bases and J by 6 bases, with 6 bases between the two germline ends. This CDR3 contains 10 residues.

The CDR3 is CASSELQGPHEQYF. CDR3 nucleotide sequence: TGTGCCAGCAGTGAACTACAGGGTCCACACGAGCAGTACTTC. The rearrangement uses TRBV6-1 and TRBJ2-7, with TRBD1 as a possible D gene (6 bases). Looked up from germline, CDR1 is MNHNS and CDR2 is SASEGT. Trimming cost V 2 bases and J 5 bases, with 13 bases left between them. The CDR3 covers 14 residues.

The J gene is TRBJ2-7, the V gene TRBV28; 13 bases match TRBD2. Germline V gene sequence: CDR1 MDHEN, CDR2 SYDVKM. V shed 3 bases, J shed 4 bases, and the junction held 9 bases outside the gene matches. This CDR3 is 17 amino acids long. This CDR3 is CASSFPPGTSGDYEQYF. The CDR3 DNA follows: TGTGCCAGCAGTTTCCCCCCCGGGACTAGCGGGGATTACGAGCAGTACTTC.

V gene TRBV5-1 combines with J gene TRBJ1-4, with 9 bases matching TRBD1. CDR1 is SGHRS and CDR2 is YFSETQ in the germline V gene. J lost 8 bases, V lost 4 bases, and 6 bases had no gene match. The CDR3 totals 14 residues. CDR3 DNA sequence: TGCGCCAGCAGCCCGGGACAGGGTTACGAAAAACTGTTTTTT. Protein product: CASSPGQGYEKLFF.

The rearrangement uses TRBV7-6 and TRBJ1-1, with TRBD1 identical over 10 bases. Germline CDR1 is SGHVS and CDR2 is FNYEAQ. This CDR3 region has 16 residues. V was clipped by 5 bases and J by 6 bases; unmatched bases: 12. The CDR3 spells CASSLVVRQGAPEAFF. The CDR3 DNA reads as TGTGCCAGCAGCCTAGTTGTAAGACAGGGGGCTCCTGAAGCTTTCTTT.

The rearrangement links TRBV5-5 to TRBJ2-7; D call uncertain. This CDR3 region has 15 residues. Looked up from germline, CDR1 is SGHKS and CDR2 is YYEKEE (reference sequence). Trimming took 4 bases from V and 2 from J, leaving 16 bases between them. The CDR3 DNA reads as TGTGCCAGCAGCACCTTGGCCGGATTACCCTACGAGCAGTACTTC. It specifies CASSTLAGLPYEQYF.

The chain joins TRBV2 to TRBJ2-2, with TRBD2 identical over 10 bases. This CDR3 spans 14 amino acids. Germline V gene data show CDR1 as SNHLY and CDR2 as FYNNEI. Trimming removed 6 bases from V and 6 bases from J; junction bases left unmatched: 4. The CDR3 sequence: CASRERGGPGELFF. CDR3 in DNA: TGTGCCAGCAGGGAGCGGGGGGGCCCCGGGGAGCTGTTTTTT.